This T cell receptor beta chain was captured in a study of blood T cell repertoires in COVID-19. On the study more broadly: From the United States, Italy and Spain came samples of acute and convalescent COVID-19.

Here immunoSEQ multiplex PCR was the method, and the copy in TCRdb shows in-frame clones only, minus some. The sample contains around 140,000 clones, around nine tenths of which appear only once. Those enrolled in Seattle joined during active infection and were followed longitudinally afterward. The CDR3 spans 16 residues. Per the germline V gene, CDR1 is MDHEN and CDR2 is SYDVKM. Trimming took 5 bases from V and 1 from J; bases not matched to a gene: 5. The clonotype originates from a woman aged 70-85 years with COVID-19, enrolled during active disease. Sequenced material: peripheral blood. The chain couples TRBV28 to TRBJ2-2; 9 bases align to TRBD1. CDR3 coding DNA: TGTGCCAGCAGTGAGGGGGGACAGGGGAACACCGGGGAGCTGTTTTTT. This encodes CASSEGGQGNTGELFF.